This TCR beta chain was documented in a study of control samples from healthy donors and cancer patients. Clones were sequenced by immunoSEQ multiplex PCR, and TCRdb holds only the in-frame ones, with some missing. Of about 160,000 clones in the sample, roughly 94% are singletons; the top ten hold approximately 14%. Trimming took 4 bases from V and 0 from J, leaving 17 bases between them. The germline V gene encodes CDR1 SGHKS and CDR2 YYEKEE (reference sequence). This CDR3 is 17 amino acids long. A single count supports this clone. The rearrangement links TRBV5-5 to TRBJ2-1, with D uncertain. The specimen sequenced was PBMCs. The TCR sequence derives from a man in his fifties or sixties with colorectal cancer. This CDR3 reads CASSLAPRISSYNEQFF. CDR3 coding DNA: TGTGCCAGCAGCCTCGCTCCCCGGATTAGCTCCTACAATGAGCAGTTCTTC.